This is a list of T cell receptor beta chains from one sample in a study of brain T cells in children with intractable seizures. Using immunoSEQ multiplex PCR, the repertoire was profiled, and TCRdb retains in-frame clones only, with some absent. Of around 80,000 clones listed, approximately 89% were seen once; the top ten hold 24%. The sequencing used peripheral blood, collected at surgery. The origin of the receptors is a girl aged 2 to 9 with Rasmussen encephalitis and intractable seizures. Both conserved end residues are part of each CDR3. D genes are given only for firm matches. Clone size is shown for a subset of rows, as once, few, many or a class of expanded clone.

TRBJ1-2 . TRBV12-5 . TGTGCTAGTGGCCTGTCTCTTTCGAACTATGGCTACACCTTC CASGLSLSNYGYTF
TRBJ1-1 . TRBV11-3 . TGTGCCAGCAGCTATTTGCAGACAGCTACAACTGAAGCTTTCTTT CASSYLQTATTEAFF
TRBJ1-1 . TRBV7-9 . TGTGCCAGCAGCCTCGGAACCACTGAAGCTTTCTTT CASSLGTTEAFF
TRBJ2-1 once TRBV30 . TGTGCCTGGAGTTATACAGGGAACAATGAGCAGTTCTTC CAWSYTGNNEQFF
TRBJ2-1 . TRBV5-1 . TGCGCCAGCAGCTTGGAACAGGGTAAACAGAGTGAGCAGTTCTTC CASSLEQGKQSEQFF
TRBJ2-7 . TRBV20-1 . TGCAGTGCTAAAGACAGTTACGAGCAGTACTTC CSAKDSYEQYF
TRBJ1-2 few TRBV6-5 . TGTGCCAGCAGTTACTCGGCGGGGGCCTATGGCTACACCTTC CASSYSAGAYGYTF
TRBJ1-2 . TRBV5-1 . TGCGCCAGTTCTTCAGTGGTGGACCAGAGCTACACCTTC CASSSVVDQSYTF
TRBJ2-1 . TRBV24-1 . TGTGCCACCAGTGATACATATTACGAGCAGTTCTTC CATSDTYYEQFF
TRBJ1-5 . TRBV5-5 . TGTGCCAGCAGCCCGAACGACAGAGAAAATCAGCCCCAGCATTTT CASSPNDRENQPQHF
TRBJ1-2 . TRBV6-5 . TGTGCCAGCACCCAGGGACGGAACTATGGCTACACCTTC CASTQGRNYGYTF
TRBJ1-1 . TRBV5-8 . TGTGCCAGCAGCTCTCCCAGGGGCTGGACTGAAGCTTTCTTT CASSSPRGWTEAFF
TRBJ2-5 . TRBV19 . TGTGCCAGTAGTATAGGGGGCAATTCCGCCTCGACCCAGTACTTC CASSIGGNSASTQYF
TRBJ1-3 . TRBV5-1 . TGCGCCAGCAGTGCTAGGTTAGACGGCTCCTCTGGAAACACCATATATTTT CASSARLDGSSGNTIYF
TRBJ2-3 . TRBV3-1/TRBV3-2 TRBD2 TGTGCCAGCAGCCAAGGGACTAGCGGCACAGATACGCAGTATTTT CASSQGTSGTDTQYF
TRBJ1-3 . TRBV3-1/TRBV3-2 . TGTGCCAGCAGCCAAGTACAAGGTGGCGGAAACACCATATATTTT CASSQVQGGGNTIYF
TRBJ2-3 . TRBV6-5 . TGTGCCAGCCAGCGAACAGATACGCAGTATTTT CASQRTDTQYF
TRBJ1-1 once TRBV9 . TGTGCCAGCAGCGTAGGCCCAAATTACAGGGTAGACACTGAAGCTTTCTTT CASSVGPNYRVDTEAFF
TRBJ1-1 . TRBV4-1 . TGCGCCAGCAGCCAAGCCGGGGGACCGACTATGAACACTGAAGCTTTCTTT CASSQAGGPTMNTEAFF
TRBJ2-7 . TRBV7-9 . TGTGCCAGCAGCGGTGACTCCTACGAGCAGTACTTC CASSGDSYEQYF
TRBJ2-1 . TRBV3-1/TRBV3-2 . TGTGCCAGCAGCCAGGCCCTCGGGGATTCCTACAATGAGCAGTTCTTC CASSQALGDSYNEQFF
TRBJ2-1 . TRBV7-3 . TGTGCCAGCAGCCCCGGCCCCTACCCTCTTAAGTACAATGAGCAGTTCTTC CASSPGPYPLKYNEQFF
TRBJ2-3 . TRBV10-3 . TGTGCCATCAGTGAGTCGGCCACAGATACGCAGTATTTT CAISESATDTQYF
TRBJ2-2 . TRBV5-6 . TGTGCCAGCAGCTTGAGAGGGTCGCAGATAAACACCGGGGAGCTGTTTTTT CASSLRGSQINTGELFF
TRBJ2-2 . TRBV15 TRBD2 TGTGCCACCAGCAGAGCTAGCGGGAGACACACCGGGGAGCTGTTTTTT CATSRASGRHTGELFF
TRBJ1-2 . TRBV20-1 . TGCAGTGCTAGCAGGGGCACCTTC CSASRGTF